These T cell receptor beta chains were read from a single sample in a study of human T cells and chemical hapten exposure. TCRdb analysed the RACE reads with MiXCR anew, one entry per CDR3 protein. The sample consists of 150,000 to 200,000 distinct CDR3 sequences, roughly 15% of them appearing once. Sequencing was performed on whole blood, taken in connection with sensitization to the hapten diphenylcyclopropenone (DPC). The source of these receptors is a woman in her twenties or thirties with alopecia areata. Some clones in this sample may be carry-over from other donors' samples. CDR3s include the opening cysteine and the closing phenylalanine or tryptophan.

v_call	cdr3_aa
TRBV7-2	CASSSGTQETQYF
TRBV10-3	CAISESIISGESTEAFF
TRBV7-2	CASSLGPRGPYEQYF
TRBV28	CASTRVVTGELFF
TRBV7-2	CASSASSAGERFF
TRBV4-2	CASSQDTGYIGYTF
TRBV7-2	CASSLALGGEQYF
TRBV4-2	CASSRANTEAFF
TRBV29-1	CSVVTRDYGYTF
TRBV5-1	CASSLSSPGNTIYF
TRBV12-3/TRBV12-4	CASTPGTAHSPLHF
TRBV18	CASSPLQVNEQFF
TRBV29-1	CSVQTGADEKLFF
TRBV5-4	CASSSTWTIENEQFF
TRBV4-1	CASSHAGQALYEQYF
TRBV2	CASSQEPSGELFF
TRBV12-3/TRBV12-4	CASSLSGNDSPLHF
TRBV20-1	CSPRLGQGAGSPLHF
TRBV3-1	CASSQVGGDGNTIYF
TRBV7-2	CASSSSPPATSGGRNEQFF
TRBV2	CASSERSKNIQYF
TRBV11-2	CASSLDQSGVQPQHF
TRBV6-2/TRBV6-3	CASSTALGSGANVLTF
TRBV12-3/TRBV12-4	CASSSQTGSDGYTF
TRBV21-1	CASRGPGEKLFF
TRBV18	CASSPTTGQGAHEQYF
TRBV6-1	CASSEGQGGETQYF
TRBV7-9	CASSQSTGNEKLFF
TRBV28	CASSLSGTGYNEQFF
TRBV6-2/TRBV6-3	CASSYDDRPAQDTQYF
TRBV7-9	CASSRGNEQFF
TRBV4-3	CASSPTSGQETQYF
TRBV18	CASSARWSSGSQETQYF
TRBV7-8	CASSFTQGNTEAFF
TRBV19	CASSIDLGTATTDTQYF
TRBV12-3/TRBV12-4	CASRPTDSLYNSPLHF
TRBV18	CASSPMSRVDDRYTF
TRBV27	CASSLRDTSTDTQHF
TRBV20-1	CSAKRTVNYNEQFF
TRBV10-1	CASSPQVLAGVNEQFF
TRBV9	CASSPRTNTGELFF
TRBV6-2/TRBV6-3	CASSYPGHREAFF
TRBV5-6	CASSLGSSSYNSPLHF
TRBV6-6	CASILAGSSYNEQFF
TRBV5-1	CASTRDGDYNSPLHF